The rows below give T cell receptor beta chains drawn from one sample of a study of CD8+CD57+ T cells in acquired aplastic anemia. MiXCR, run by TCRdb on the reads, gives a single entry per CDR3 protein. Of about 190,000 distinct CDR3 sequences listed, just under 50% are singletons. Sample: sorted CD4+, CD8+, or CD8+CD57+ T cells (not recorded which) from PBMCs. All receptors derive from a human donor with aplastic anemia. Both conserved end residues are part of each CDR3.

CDR3aa,v_gene
CASSPEKGISYEQYF,TRBV7-9
CASSLAGTSDMNTEAFF,TRBV5-1
CASSQGGRQGAGAQYF,TRBV3-1
CASSQRTGGIYGYTF,TRBV5-6
CASSPVPGEGAGYTF,TRBV18
CASSGTGLGNTEAFF,TRBV5-1
CATSDRDRGVQETQYF,TRBV24-1
CASSLPQGSPLHF,TRBV19
CASCMLAGGYNEQFF,TRBV2
CASRAGQGATTGELFF,TRBV2
CASRGGTVSYEQYF,TRBV2
CASSYSIDQPARTQHF,TRBV6-5
CASSLAEGGELFF,TRBV7-7
CSARLDEQFF,TRBV20-1
CATSGATGGGEQYF,TRBV15